The sequence of this TCR beta chain was determined in a study of control samples from healthy donors and cancer patients. The germline V gene encodes CDR1 MRHNA and CDR2 SNTAGT. The CDR3 consists of 14 residues. Trimming cost V 6 bases and J 4 bases; bases outside gene matches: 3. Sequencing was performed with immunoSEQ multiplex PCR; in TCRdb, only in-frame clones are kept and a portion is missing. Of more than 85,000 clones listed, roughly 90% were seen once; the top ten hold 15% to 20%. The rearrangement joins TRBV6-4 to TRBJ2-2, with 9 bases lining up with TRBD2. This clonotype originated in a woman aged 50 to 60 in good health. The sample comprised blood. The CDR3 coding sequence is TGTGCCAGCAGAGCGGGAGGCGGCACCGGGGAGCTGTTTTTT. Translating gives CASRAGGGTGELFF.